The 14 T cell receptor beta chains given below trace back to one sample, sequenced in a study of cytomegalovirus exposure and HLA in healthy donors. The PCR had 60 Vbeta and 13 Jbeta primers. TCRdb keeps only in-frame clones here, not all; method: immunoSEQ multiplex PCR. The sample lists 100,000 or so clones, around four fifths occurring once. Sequencing was done on a sample of PBMCs. Source of these receptors: a woman between 40 and 50 years old in good health and CMV-seropositive.

The rearrangement uses TRBV5-4 and TRBJ1-1; weak D call: TRBD1 (5 bases). The CDR3 loop spans 12 amino acids. Germline CDR1 SGHNT, CDR2 YYREEE (reference sequence). Trimming removed 0 bases at V and 8 bases at J, with 8 bases between. The CDR3 sequence is CASSLGRTEAFF. CDR3 bases: TGTGCCAGCAGCTTGGGACGGACAGAAGCTTTCTTT.

V is TRBV28 and J is TRBJ2-2; D remains ambiguous. This CDR3 contains 12 residues. In germline, CDR1 is MDHEN, CDR2 SYDVKM. V gave up 9 bases and J gave up 1 base, with 6 bases separating them. The CDR3 DNA reads as TGTGCCAGTAGACAGAACACCGGGGAGCTGTTTTTT. This sequence encodes CASRQNTGELFF.

The chain has TRBV5-4 and TRBJ1-6; D might be TRBD1 (6 bases). The CDR3 covers 15 residues. Trimming shortened V by 4 bases and J by 7 bases, and 15 bases separated the two germline ends. Looked up from germline, CDR1 is SGHNT and CDR2 is YYREEE (reference sequence). CDR3 residues: CASSVVGTFNSPLHF. CDR3 bases: TGTGCCAGCAGCGTCGTCGGGACATTCAATTCACCCCTCCACTTT. The full variable domain, in which reference TRBV5-4 and TRBJ1-6 provide the parts outside the CDR3, is ETGVTQSPTHLIKTRGQQVTLRCSSQSGHNTVSWYQQALGQGPQFIFQYYREEENGRGNFPPRFSGLQFPNYSSELNVNALELDDSALYLCASSVVGTFNSPLHFGNGTRLTVT.

The CDR3 nucleotides read TGTGCCAGCAGCCGCAGGATGAGTGAGCAGTTCTTC. The encoded protein is CASSRRMSEQFF. The V call is TRBV7-8, the J call TRBJ2-1; D unclear. Per germline, CDR1 SGHVS and CDR2 FQNEAQ. Trimming cost V 5 bases and J 9 bases, with 11 bases left between them. This CDR3 is built from 12 residues.

This chain connects TRBV6-5 to TRBJ2-1; 9 bases match TRBD2. This CDR3 has 14 amino acids. The V gene's germline CDR1 is MNHEY and CDR2 SVGAGI. V lost 4 bases to trimming and J lost 8 bases; unmatched junction nucleotides: 6. CDR3 sequence: CASSLSGRRDEQFF. CDR3 DNA: TGTGCCAGCAGTTTGAGCGGGAGGCGCGATGAGCAGTTCTTC.

The V and J genes are TRBV9 and TRBJ2-3; tentative D call: TRBD1 (5 bases). The CDR3 spans 14 residues. V lost 4 bases, J lost 6 bases, and 15 bases lay in between. Germline assignment: CDR1 SGDLS and CDR2 YYNGEE. This chain's CDR3 is CASSMGLRLDTQYF. CDR3 sequence (DNA): TGTGCCAGCAGCATGGGGCTCCGCCTTGATACGCAGTATTTT.

Concerning this clone itself: The junction departs from the called germline gene at one end, perhaps through a read error. J is TRBJ1-3 and V is TRBV6-5; the D is unclear. Per the germline V gene, CDR1 is MNHEY and CDR2 is SVGAGI. CDR3 size: 14 residues. CDR3 nucleotides: TGTGCCAGCAGTTACTCGCTGGCTGGAGACACCATATATTTT. This sequence encodes CASSYSLAGDTIYF.

The chain uses TRBV19 and TRBJ2-1; TRBD2 agrees at 8 bases. With V trimmed by 7 bases and J by 4 bases, 3 bases remained unmatched. Germline values: CDR1 LNHDA, CDR2 SQIVND (reference sequence). The CDR3 covers 13 residues. CDR3 DNA sequence: TGTGCCAGTAAGCTAGCGGGTTACAATGAGCAGTTCTTC. Protein: CASKLAGYNEQFF.

V and J are TRBV6-1 and TRBJ1-1, with D maybe TRBD1 (5 bases). Germline loops: CDR1 MNHNS, CDR2 SASEGT. V shed 5 bases and J shed 0 bases, with 10 bases lying between them. The CDR3 sequence is 14 residues long. The CDR3 sequence: CASSSTVLNTEAFF. In DNA form, the CDR3 reads TGTGCCAGCAGTTCGACAGTTCTGAACACTGAAGCTTTCTTT.

The chain combines TRBV11-2 with TRBJ2-5; D perhaps matches TRBD2 (5 bases). V gave up 4 bases and J gave up 6 bases, with 9 bases separating them. CDR3 length: 12 amino acids. Per the germline V gene, CDR1 is SGHAT and CDR2 is FQNNGV. CDR3 sequence: CASSYGEQTQYF. CDR3 nucleotides: TGTGCCAGCAGCTACGGGGAACAGACCCAGTACTTC. The variable domain in full, completed from reference TRBV11-2 and TRBJ2-5, reads EAGVAQSPRYKIIEKRQSVAFWCNPISGHATLYWYQQILGQGPKLLIQFQNNGVVDDSQLPKDRFSAERLKGVDSTLKIQPAKLEDSAVYLCASSYGEQTQYFGPGTRLLVL.

The chain uses TRBV10-2 and TRBJ1-1; D may be TRBD1 (5 bases). Trimming shortened V by 1 base and J by 4 bases, and 13 bases separated the two germline ends. The CDR3 is 15 amino acids. Germline lookup yields CDR1 WSHSY and CDR2 SAAADI. The DNA of the CDR3 is TGCGCCAGCAGTGAGTACCCAGGGTGGCGCACTGAAGCTTTCTTT. This sequence encodes CASSEYPGWRTEAFF.

Only a few counts were recorded for this clone. This rearrangement joins TRBV7-8 to TRBJ2-1, with 10 bases fitting TRBD1. In germline, CDR1 is SGHVS, CDR2 FQNEAQ. The CDR3 is made up of 17 amino acids. Unmatched junction bases numbered 13, after V lost 5 bases and J lost 6 bases. CDR3 protein: CASSPALGDRGSNEQFF. CDR3 bases: TGTGCCAGCAGCCCAGCGCTAGGGGACAGGGGTTCCAATGAGCAGTTCTTC.

This chain links TRBV7-9 with TRBJ2-1; D is uncertain. CDR3 size: 15 residues. Trimming took 5 bases from V and 2 from J, leaving 13 bases between them. Germline CDR1 is SEHNR and CDR2 is FQNEAQ (reference sequence). As DNA, the CDR3 is TGTGCCAGCAGCCCCCGTAGGAGCACCTACAATGAGCAGTTCTTC. Translated, it gives CASSPRRSTYNEQFF.

V and J are TRBV28 and TRBJ1-5; D possibly corresponds to TRBD1 (5 bases). The CDR3 is 15 residues long. Germline lookup yields CDR1 MDHEN and CDR2 SYDVKM. V was pared by 6 bases and J by 0 bases, with 12 bases between. The CDR3 region is CASRRPGLSNQPQHF. The CDR3 nucleotides are TGTGCCAGCAGACGACCGGGACTTAGCAATCAGCCCCAGCATTTT. Looking up the rest from reference TRBV28 and TRBJ1-5 gives the full variable domain: DVKVTQSSRYLVKRTGEKVFLECVQDMDHENMFWYRQDPGLGLRLIYFSYDVKMKEKGDIPEGYSVSREKKERFSLILESASTNQTSMYLCASRRPGLSNQPQHFGDGTRLSIL.